These T cell receptor beta chains were read from a single sample in a study of cytomegalovirus exposure and HLA in healthy donors. Profiled with immunoSEQ multiplex PCR; TCRdb holds only in-frame clones, not every one. Altogether roughly 120,000 clones are present, 70% to 90% being singletons, with the ten largest covering 4% to 5.5%. Sequencing was done on a sample of PBMCs. All receptors derive from a man aged 18 to 29 in good health and CMV-seropositive. Both conserved end residues are part of each CDR3. Fields, in order: J gene, V gene, CDR3 protein.

TRBJ2-5 TRBV29-1 CSVEGASGIQETQYF
TRBJ1-2 TRBV7-2 CASSLLSGIYGYTF
TRBJ1-1 TRBV7-2 CASSLSADREGSNTEAFF
TRBJ2-7 TRBV21-1 CASQDRGHYEQYF
TRBJ1-1 TRBV19 CASSHPTGGGLNTEAFF
TRBJ2-7 TRBV7-6 CASSPGDRKVSYEQYF
TRBJ1-1 TRBV19 CASRTTGVPQLNTEAFF
TRBJ2-1 TRBV5-1 CASSGPGLAGGTLSSEQFF
TRBJ2-7 TRBV5-6 CASSLVRGGYEQYF
TRBJ2-3 TRBV15 CATSRDRATTDTQYF
TRBJ1-5 TRBV7-9 CASSLGAGNNQPQHF
TRBJ2-7 TRBV4-1 CASSQDWSRYEQYF
TRBJ1-2 TRBV13 CASSLASQGYGYTF
TRBJ2-2 TRBV11-3 CASSSRQGLRGNPGELFF
TRBJ2-5 TRBV2 CASSAESGGETQYF
TRBJ1-5 TRBV7-9 CASSLAAGQPQHF
TRBJ2-1 TRBV15 CATSRGHRSSYNEQFF
TRBJ2-7 TRBV4-1 CASSPTGGPYEQYF
TRBJ1-2 TRBV5-1 CASSDGQNYGYTF
TRBJ1-4 TRBV6-5 CASSRTGDGEKLFF
TRBJ2-5 TRBV10-2 CASSEVRVGVGYDF
TRBJ2-2 TRBV19 CASSIYGELFF
TRBJ1-5 TRBV6-5 CASSLRTGRDQPQHF
TRBJ1-2 TRBV28 CASSLRQGTGYGYTF
TRBJ2-2 TRBV14 CASSQVRAGELFF
TRBJ2-3 TRBV5-6 CASSLGHLQDTQYF
TRBJ1-2 TRBV29-1 CSAVGTGPYGYTF
TRBJ1-6 TRBV5-6 CASSSGTGDSPLHF
TRBJ2-2 TRBV7-7 CASSPSVNTGELFF
TRBJ2-1 TRBV5-1 CASSSSRVSLNNEQFF
TRBJ1-2 TRBV14 CASSQAGTVPYGYTF
TRBJ2-7 TRBV7-2 CASSLVASGEYEQYF
TRBJ2-3 TRBV5-1 CASARALGTDTQYF
TRBJ1-1 TRBV18 CASSPRRTEAFF
TRBJ2-5 TRBV4-3 CASSQEGGVHQETQYF
TRBJ2-1 TRBV5-4 CASSTGLAAYNEQFF
TRBJ2-7 TRBV27 CASTLRQGVYEQYF
TRBJ1-1 TRBV6-4 CASSTGTEAFF
TRBJ1-6 TRBV15 CATSREGGQGRTLHF
TRBJ1-2 TRBV10-3 CAISATGQGIVYGYTF
TRBJ2-5 TRBV5-4 CASSLAGGGRETQYF
TRBJ2-2 TRBV7-9 CASSFDTTNTGELFF
TRBJ2-7 TRBV4-1 CASSQDRDYEQYF
TRBJ1-5 TRBV7-2 CASSLEQNQPQHF
TRBJ1-6 TRBV6-1 CASSFQARVHSPLHF
TRBJ1-1 TRBV7-9 CASSFTPGQGKTEAFF
TRBJ2-7 TRBV5-1 CASSLVGQRSSYEQYF
TRBJ1-6 TRBV27 CASSSLGQEKSPLHF
TRBJ1-2 TRBV28 CASSPDRGNYGYTF
TRBJ1-1 TRBV9 CASSRNMNTEAFF
TRBJ2-3 TRBV7-7 CASSPSEADTQYF
TRBJ2-3 TRBV11-3 CASSLGVGLGTDTQYF
TRBJ1-1 TRBV5-4 CASSVYLGQGSTEAFF
TRBJ2-7 TRBV18 CASSPRGGGAGEQYF
TRBJ2-7 TRBV19 CASSSGGPGEQYF
TRBJ2-3 TRBV15 CATSRKPGQGASNTQYF
TRBJ2-5 TRBV5-6 CASSLTGNQYF
TRBJ1-1 TRBV19 CASSPSFNTEAFF
TRBJ1-5 TRBV10-1 CASSESRRRFSNQPQHF
TRBJ2-7 TRBV19 CASSRTGAAYYEQYF